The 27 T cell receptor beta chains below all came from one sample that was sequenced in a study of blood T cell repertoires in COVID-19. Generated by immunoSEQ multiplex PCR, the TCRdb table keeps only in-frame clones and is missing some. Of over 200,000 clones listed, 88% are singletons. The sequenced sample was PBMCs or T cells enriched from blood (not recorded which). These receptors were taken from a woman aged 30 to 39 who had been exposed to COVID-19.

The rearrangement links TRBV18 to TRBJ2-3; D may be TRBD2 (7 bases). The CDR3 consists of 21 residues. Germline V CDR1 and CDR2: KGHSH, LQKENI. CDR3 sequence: CASIQYSTSGGGAKGADTQYF. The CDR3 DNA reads TGTGCGAGCATCCAGTATTCCACCTCTGGCGGGGGAGCCAAGGGGGCAGATACGCAGTATTTT. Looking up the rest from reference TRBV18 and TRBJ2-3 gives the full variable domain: NAGVMQNPRHLVRRRGQEARLRCSPMKGHSHVYWYRQLPEEGLKFMVYLQKENIIDESGMPKERFSAEFPKEGPSILRIQQVVRGDSAAYFCASIQYSTSGGGAKGADTQYFGPGTRLTVL.

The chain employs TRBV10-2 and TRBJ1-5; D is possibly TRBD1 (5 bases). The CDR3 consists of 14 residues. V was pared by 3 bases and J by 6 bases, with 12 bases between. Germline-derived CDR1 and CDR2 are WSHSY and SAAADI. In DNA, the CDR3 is TGCGCCAGCAGTGACGCGGGGGTTGGTCAGCCCCAGCATTTT. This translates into CASSDAGVGQPQHF.

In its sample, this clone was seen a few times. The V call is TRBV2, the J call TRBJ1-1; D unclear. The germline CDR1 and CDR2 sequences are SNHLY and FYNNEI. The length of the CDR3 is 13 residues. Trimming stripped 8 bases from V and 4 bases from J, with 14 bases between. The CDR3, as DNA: TGTGCCAGCGGTCGCGGAGGAGGCACTGAAGCTTTCTTT. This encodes CASGRGGGTEAFF.

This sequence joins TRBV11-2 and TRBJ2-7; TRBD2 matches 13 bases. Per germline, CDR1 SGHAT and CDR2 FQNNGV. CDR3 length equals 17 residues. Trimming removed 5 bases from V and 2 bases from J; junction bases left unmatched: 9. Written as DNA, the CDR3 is TGTGCCAGCAGCGGGGGAAGGACTAGCGGGAGAACCTACGAGCAGTACTTC. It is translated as CASSGGRTSGRTYEQYF.

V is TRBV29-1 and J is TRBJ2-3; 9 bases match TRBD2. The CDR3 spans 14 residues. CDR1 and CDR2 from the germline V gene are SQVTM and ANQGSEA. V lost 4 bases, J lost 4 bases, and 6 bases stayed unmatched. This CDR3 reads CSVGAGTSSDTQYF. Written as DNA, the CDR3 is TGCAGCGTTGGAGCCGGGACTAGCTCAGATACGCAGTATTTT.

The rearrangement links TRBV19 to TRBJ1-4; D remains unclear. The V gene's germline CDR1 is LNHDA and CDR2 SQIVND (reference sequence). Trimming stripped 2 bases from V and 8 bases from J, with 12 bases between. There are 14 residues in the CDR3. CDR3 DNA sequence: TGTGCCAGTAGTATAAGAGGGCCCGGGGAAAAACTGTTTTTT. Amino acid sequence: CASSIRGPGEKLFF.

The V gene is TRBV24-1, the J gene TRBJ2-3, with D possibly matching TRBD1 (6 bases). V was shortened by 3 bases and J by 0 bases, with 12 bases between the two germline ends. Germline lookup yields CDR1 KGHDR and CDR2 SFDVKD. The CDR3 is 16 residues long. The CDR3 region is CATSDPDSFSTDTQYF. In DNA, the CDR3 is TGTGCCACCAGTGATCCGGACAGCTTTAGCACAGATACGCAGTATTTT.

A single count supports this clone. The CDR3 spells CASRSGTGDTQYF. The CDR3 DNA sequence: TGTGCCAGCAGGAGCGGGACTGGGGATACGCAGTATTTT. J is TRBJ2-3 and V is TRBV7-2; 7 bases match TRBD2. Germline trimming cut 6 bases from V and 6 bases from J; bases unmatched to any gene: 6. Germline assignment: CDR1 SGHTA and CDR2 FQGNSA. CDR3 length: 13 residues.

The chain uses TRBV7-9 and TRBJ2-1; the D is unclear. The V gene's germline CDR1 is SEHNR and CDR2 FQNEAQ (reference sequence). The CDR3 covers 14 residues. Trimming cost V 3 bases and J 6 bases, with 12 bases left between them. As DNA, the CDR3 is TGTGCCAGCAGCTTCCAGACTCTGCTCAATGAGCAGTTCTTC. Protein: CASSFQTLLNEQFF.

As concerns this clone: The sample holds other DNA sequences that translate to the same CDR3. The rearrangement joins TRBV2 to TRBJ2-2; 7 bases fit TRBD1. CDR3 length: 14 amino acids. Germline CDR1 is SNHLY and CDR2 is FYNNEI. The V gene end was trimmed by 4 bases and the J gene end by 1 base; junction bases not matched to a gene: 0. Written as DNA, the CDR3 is TGTGCCAGCAGTGGGACAGGGAACACCGGGGAGCTGTTTTTT. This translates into CASSGTGNTGELFF.

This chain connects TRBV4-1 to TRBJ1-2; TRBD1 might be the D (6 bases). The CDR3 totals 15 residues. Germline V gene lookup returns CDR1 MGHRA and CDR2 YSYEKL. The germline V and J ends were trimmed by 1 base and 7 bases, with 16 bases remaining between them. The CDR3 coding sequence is TGCGCCAGCAGCCAAGTTGGCAGGGGCTTGTCTGGCTACACCTTC. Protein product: CASSQVGRGLSGYTF.

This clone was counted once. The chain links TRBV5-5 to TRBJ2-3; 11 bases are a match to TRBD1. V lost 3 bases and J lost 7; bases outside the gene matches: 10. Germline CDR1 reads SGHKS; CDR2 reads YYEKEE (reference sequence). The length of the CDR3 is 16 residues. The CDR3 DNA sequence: TGTGCCAGCAGCTCACGGACAGGGGGCGTCGAGCATACGCAGTATTTT. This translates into CASSSRTGGVEHTQYF.

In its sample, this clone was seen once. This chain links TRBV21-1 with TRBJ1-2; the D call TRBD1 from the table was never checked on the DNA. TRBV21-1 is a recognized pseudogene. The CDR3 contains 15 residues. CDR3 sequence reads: CASSKGGGGTDGYTF. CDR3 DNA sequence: TGTGCCAGCAGCAAAGGAGGAGGCGGGACAGATGGCTACACCTTC.

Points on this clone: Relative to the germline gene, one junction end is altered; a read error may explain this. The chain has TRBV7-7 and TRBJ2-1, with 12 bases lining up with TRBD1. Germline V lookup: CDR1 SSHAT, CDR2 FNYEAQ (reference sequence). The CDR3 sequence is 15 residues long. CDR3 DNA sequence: TGTGCTAGCAGCTCGGGGACAGGGGGCTTGAATGAGCAGTTCTTC. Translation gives CASSSGTGGLNEQFF.

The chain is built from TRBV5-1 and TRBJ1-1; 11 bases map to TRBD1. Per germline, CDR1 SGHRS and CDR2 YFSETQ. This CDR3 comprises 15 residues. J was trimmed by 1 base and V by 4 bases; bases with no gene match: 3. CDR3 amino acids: CASSAGQGANTEAFF. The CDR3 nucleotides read TGCGCCAGCAGCGCCGGACAGGGGGCGAACACTGAAGCTTTCTTT.

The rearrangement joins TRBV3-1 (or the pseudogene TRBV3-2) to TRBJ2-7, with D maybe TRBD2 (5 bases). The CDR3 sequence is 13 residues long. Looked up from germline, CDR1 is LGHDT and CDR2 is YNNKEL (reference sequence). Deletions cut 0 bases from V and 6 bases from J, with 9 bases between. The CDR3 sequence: CASSQETSREQYF. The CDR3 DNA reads TGTGCCAGCAGCCAAGAAACTAGTCGCGAGCAGTACTTC.

CDR3 sequence (DNA): TGTGCCAGTAGTATAGGGGGGACACCGAACACTGAAGCTTTCTTT. Translating gives CASSIGGTPNTEAFF. The gene calls are TRBV19 and TRBJ1-1; D might be TRBD1 (6 bases). The germline V gene encodes CDR1 LNHDA and CDR2 SQIVND (reference sequence). The CDR3 sequence is 15 residues long. Trimming removed 1 base at V and 1 base at J, with 10 bases between.

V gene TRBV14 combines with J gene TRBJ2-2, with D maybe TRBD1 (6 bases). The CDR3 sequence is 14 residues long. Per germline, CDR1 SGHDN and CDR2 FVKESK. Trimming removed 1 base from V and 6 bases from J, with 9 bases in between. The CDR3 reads CASSQGTVAGELFF. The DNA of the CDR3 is TGTGCCAGCAGCCAAGGGACAGTGGCCGGGGAGCTGTTTTTT.

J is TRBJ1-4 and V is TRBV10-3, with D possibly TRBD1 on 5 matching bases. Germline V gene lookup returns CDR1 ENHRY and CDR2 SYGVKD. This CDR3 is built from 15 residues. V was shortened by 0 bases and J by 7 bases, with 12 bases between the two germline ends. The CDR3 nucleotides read TGTGCCATCAGTGAGTCGAAGGGGAAGGGTGAAAAACTGTTTTTT. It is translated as CAISESKGKGEKLFF.

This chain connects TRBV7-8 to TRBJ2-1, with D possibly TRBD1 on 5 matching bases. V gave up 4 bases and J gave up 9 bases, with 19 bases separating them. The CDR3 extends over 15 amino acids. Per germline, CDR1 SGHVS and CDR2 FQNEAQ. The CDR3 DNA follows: TGTGCCAGCAGCTGGGGCCCCATAGGAGCTGGTGAGCAGTTCTTC. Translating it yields CASSWGPIGAGEQFF.

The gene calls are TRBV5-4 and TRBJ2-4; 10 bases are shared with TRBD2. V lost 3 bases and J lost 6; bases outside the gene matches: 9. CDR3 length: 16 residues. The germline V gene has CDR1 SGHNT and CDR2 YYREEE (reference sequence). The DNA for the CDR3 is TGTGCCAGCAGCTCGGGGATAAGGACTAGCGGAAACATTCAGTACTTC. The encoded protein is CASSSGIRTSGNIQYF.

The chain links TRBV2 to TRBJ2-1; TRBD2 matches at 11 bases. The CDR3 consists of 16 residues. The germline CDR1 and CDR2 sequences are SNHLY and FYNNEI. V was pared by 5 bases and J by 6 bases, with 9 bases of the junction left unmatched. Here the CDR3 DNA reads TGTGCCAGCAGTCCAGAGACTAGCGGGATCGGCAATGAGCAGTTCTTC. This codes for CASSPETSGIGNEQFF.

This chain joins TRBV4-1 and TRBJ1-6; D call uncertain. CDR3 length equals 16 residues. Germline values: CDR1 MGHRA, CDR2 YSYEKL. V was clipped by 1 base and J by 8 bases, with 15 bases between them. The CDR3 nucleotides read TGCGCCAGCAGCCAAGGTATACGGGGTCCGGATTCACCCCTCCACTTT. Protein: CASSQGIRGPDSPLHF.

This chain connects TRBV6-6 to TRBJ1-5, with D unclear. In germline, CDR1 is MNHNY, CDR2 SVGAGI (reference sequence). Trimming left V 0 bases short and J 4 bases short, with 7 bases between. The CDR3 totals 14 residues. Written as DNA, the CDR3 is TGTGCCAGCAGTTACTCCCAGAAAAATCAGCCCCAGCATTTT. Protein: CASSYSQKNQPQHF.

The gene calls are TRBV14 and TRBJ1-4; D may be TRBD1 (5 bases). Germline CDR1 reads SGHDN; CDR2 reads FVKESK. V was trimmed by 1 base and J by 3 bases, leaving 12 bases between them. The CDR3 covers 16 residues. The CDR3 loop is CASSQAWGGPNEKLFF. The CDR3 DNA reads TGTGCCAGCAGCCAAGCCTGGGGGGGTCCTAATGAAAAACTGTTTTTT.

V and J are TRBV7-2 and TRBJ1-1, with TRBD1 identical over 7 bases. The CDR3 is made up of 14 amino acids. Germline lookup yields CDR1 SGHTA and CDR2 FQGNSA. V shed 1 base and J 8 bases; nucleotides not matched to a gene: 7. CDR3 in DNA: TGTGCCAGCAGCTTAGAGGGGGCTGGGGTGGAAGCTTTCTTT. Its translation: CASSLEGAGVEAFF.

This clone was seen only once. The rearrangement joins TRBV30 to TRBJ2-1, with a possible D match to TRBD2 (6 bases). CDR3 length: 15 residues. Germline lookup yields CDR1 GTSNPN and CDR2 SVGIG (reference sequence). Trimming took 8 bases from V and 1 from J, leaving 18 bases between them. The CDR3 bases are TGTGCCGTCCTCCCCGGGACTCGATCCTACAATGAGCAGTTCTTC. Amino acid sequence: CAVLPGTRSYNEQFF.